Sequencing of this T cell receptor beta chain was carried out in a study of graft-versus-host responses after intestinal transplantation. Turning to the study itself: Every transplant recipient was induced with anti-thymocyte globulin, then maintained on tacrolimus and steroids for about 3 years.

Repertoires were generated with immunoSEQ multiplex PCR, while TCRdb's copy carries only in-frame clones and drops some. The sample comprises tens of thousands of clones, over 70% of which are singletons, and 0.35% to 0.5% rests with the top ten. Study-wide findings and caveats: GvH clones appeared in recipient marrow, some first in ileum or blood. Early post-transplant declines in HvG were associated with peak levels of circulating GvH clones. Allografts from individuals with graft-donor T cell macrochimerism displayed high graft-versus-host to host-versus-graft clonal ratios.

In its sample, this clone was seen once. What it binds is not known. In germline, CDR1 is ENHRY, CDR2 SYGVKD. J lost 6 bases, V lost 4 bases, and 15 bases had no gene match. The CDR3 length is 17 residues. V and J are TRBV10-3 and TRBJ1-2, with 9 bases fitting TRBD1. The sample was unstimulated CD4+ T cells sorted from spleen or lymph node cells, taken before transplant. The sequence was collected from a human donor who was the organ donor for an intestinal transplant. The CDR3 is CAISGPGQGFMADGYTF. The CDR3 bases are TGTGCCATCAGTGGACCGGGACAGGGCTTTATGGCCGATGGCTACACCTTC.